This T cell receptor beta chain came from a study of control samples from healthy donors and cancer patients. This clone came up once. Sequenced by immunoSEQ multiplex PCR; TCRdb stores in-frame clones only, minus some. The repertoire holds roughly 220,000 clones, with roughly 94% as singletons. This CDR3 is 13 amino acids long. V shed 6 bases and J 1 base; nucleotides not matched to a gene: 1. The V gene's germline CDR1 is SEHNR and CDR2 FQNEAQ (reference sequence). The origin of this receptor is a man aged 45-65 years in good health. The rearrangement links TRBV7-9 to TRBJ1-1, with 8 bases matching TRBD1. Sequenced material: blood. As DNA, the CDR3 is TGTGCCAGCAGGGGACAGGCGAACACTGAAGCTTTCTTT. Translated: CASRGQANTEAFF.